This T cell receptor beta chain appears in the sequencing data of a study of regulatory T cells in long-lasting Graves disease. Study-level information: Positivity for TSH receptor antibodies plus over 5 years of antithyroid drugs meant persistent Graves' disease.

Relying on iRepertoire HTBI primers and Arm-PCR of CDR3 regions, the team built TCR beta libraries. TCRdb passed the multiplex PCR reads through MiXCR, listing each CDR3 protein once. The sample lists 420,000 or so distinct CDR3 sequences; around 24% were seen once. This clonotype has at least ten counts. Indicated time point: persistent/refractory GD, antithyroid drugs over 5 years with positive TRAb. Extracted PBMC RNA gave rise to the TCR library. The CDR3 runs 14 residues. The germline gives CDR1 SNHLY, CDR2 FYNNEI. V was pared by 4 bases and J by 4 bases, with 3 bases of the junction left unmatched.

The sequencing used peripheral blood mononuclear cells (PBMCs), collected when the disease was refractory, from a patient treated with antithyroid drugs. J is TRBJ1-5 and V is TRBV2; 8 positions agree with TRBD1. This TCR came from a female donor with Graves disease. For the CDR3, the DNA is TGTGCCAGCAGTGCAGGACAGGGTAATCAGCCCCAGCATTTT. Residues: CASSAGQGNQPQHF. The full variable domain, its missing parts supplied by reference TRBV2 and TRBJ1-5, is EPEVTQTPSHQVTQMGQEVILRCVPISNHLYFYWYRQILGQKVEFLVSFYNNEISEKSEIFDDQFSVERPDGSNFTLKIRSTKLEDSAMYFCASSAGQGNQPQHFGDGTRLSIL.